The sample holds many counts of the clone carrying this T cell receptor beta chain. The sample originates from a study of T cells in Graves' hyperthyroidism and ophthalmopathy. TCR beta CDR3 sequences were amplified from RNA transcripts. First-round RT-PCR targeting the TCR CDR3 was performed with the HTBI primer set. Each CDR3 protein gets one entry after TCRdb re-called the multiplex PCR reads with MiXCR. This sample has roughly 400,000 distinct CDR3 sequences; 11% to 15% occur once, and the top ten carry 25% to 30%. Trimming removed 4 bases at V and 1 base at J, with 15 bases between. Germline CDR1 LGHDT, CDR2 YNNKEL (reference sequence). The CDR3 is 16 amino acids.

The sequenced sample was blood. The rearrangement uses TRBV3-1 and TRBJ2-3; D remains ambiguous. This receptor was obtained from a man aged 45-60 years with Graves' ophthalmopathy. For the CDR3, the DNA is TGTGCCAGCAGCCGGGAAAAAAAGGACGGCACAGATACGCAGTATTTT. Translating it yields CASSREKKDGTDTQYF.